Presented here are 19 T cell receptor beta chains from one specimen sequenced in a study of T-cell reconstitution after alpha-beta-depleted transplantation in children (dated by TCRdb to about 2016). The method was PCR. The sequencer listed for this sample is Illumina HiSeq 2500. TCR libraries were prepared with molecular barcoding, using unique molecular identifiers to normalize TCRbeta repertoire quantification. Using fastp at Q25 and MiXCR, TCRdb reprocessed the public reads and kept productive beta chains. Every entry covers one CDR3 protein and lists the most common genes and DNA from its rows. This sample gives around 360,000 distinct CDR3 sequences in total; 10% to 13% of them show up just once. The ten largest clones add up to more than 2% of the sample. The input for sequencing was PBMCs from the stem cell graft donor, taken from the stem cell graft. The receptors stem from a human donor who donated a stem cell graft to a child with acute lymphoblastic leukemia.

This clonotype has just a few counts. The chain recombines TRBV4-1 with TRBJ2-5; D possibly uses TRBD1 or TRBD2 (5 bases each). With 1 base removed from V and 1 base from J, the gap between germline ends came to 7 bases. Germline V lookup: CDR1 MGHRA, CDR2 YSYEKL. The CDR3 length is 14 residues. The CDR3, as DNA: TGCGCCAGCAGCCAAGTCGGGGCCCAAGAGACCCAGTACTTC. Its translation is CASSQVGAQETQYF.

Only a few counts were recorded for this clonotype. This chain joins TRBV7-3 and TRBJ2-2; 8 bases match TRBD2. Germline V lookup: CDR1 SGHTA, CDR2 FQGTGA. This CDR3 comprises 13 residues. Trimming cost V 7 bases and J 4 bases; bases outside gene matches: 2. DNA of the CDR3: TGTGCCAGCAAGCGGGAGCTCACCGGGGAGCTGTTTTTT. Amino acid sequence: CASKRELTGELFF.

The chain is built from TRBV25-1 and TRBJ1-2; D is undetermined. Germline CDR1 MGHDK, CDR2 SYGVNS. V lost 5 bases to trimming and J lost 1 base, with 5 bases between them. CDR3 length: 12 amino acids. Written as DNA, the CDR3 is TGTGCCAGCAGTTTGCTTAACTATGGCTACACCTTC. Translation: CASSLLNYGYTF.

This sequence joins TRBV11-2 and TRBJ2-4; D unresolved. This CDR3 region has 18 residues. Germline lookup yields CDR1 SGHAT and CDR2 FQNNGV. The V end lost 5 bases, the J end lost 0 bases, and 20 bases lay between the germline ends. The CDR3 DNA sequence: TGTGCCAGCAGCCCCGGTTTCCGCGGCGAACTAGCCAAAAACATTCAGTACTTC. Its translation is CASSPGFRGELAKNIQYF. Variable domain in full (rest from reference TRBV11-2 and TRBJ2-4): EAGVAQSPRYKIIEKRQSVAFWCNPISGHATLYWYQQILGQGPKLLIQFQNNGVVDDSQLPKDRFSAERLKGVDSTLKIQPAKLEDSAVYLCASSPGFRGELAKNIQYFGAGTRLSVL.

The V and J genes are TRBV5-6 and TRBJ1-2; 7 nucleotides line up with TRBD1. V shed 0 bases and J 5 bases; nucleotides not matched to a gene: 7. This CDR3 region has 15 residues. Looked up from germline, CDR1 is SGHDT and CDR2 is YYEEEE. In DNA form, the CDR3 reads TGTGCCAGCAGCTTGGGTAGGGGGCGCTGGTATGGCTACACCTTC. Translating it yields CASSLGRGRWYGYTF.

This clonotype showed up just a few times. The chain is built from TRBV12-3 or TRBV12-4 and TRBJ2-1, with D hard to call. Trimming pared 1 base from V and 10 bases from J, leaving 8 bases between. This CDR3 is built from 12 residues. The CDR3, as DNA: TGTGCCAGCAGTTTAGAGGCGGCAGAGCAGTTCTTC. This gives the protein CASSLEAAEQFF.

This clonotype occurred a few times. The chain is built from TRBV15 and TRBJ1-2; a possible D gene is TRBD1 (5 bases). This CDR3 is built from 16 residues. Trimming took 4 bases from V and 7 from J, leaving 22 bases between them. The V gene's germline CDR1 is LNHNV and CDR2 YYDKDF (reference sequence). CDR3 protein: CATSTTRDGAHGGYTF. As DNA, the CDR3 is TGTGCCACCAGCACCACCAGGGACGGAGCGCATGGTGGCTACACCTTC. Combining the CDR3 with reference TRBV15 and TRBJ1-2 gives the whole variable domain DAMVIQNPRYQVTQFGKPVTLSCSQTLNHNVMYWYQQKSSQAPKLLFHYYDKDFNNEADTPDNFQSRRPNTSFCFLDIRSPGLGDTAMYLCATSTTRDGAHGGYTFGSGTRLTVV.

This clonotype was seen a few times. This chain connects TRBV12-3 or TRBV12-4 to TRBJ2-3, with 8 bases identical to TRBD2. The V gene end was trimmed by 5 bases and the J gene end by 3 bases; junction bases not matched to a gene: 13. This CDR3 spans 17 amino acids. The CDR3 DNA follows: TGTGCCAGCAGTCCTAACGTAGCGGGAATGAAGACAGATACGCAGTATTTT. This translates into CASSPNVAGMKTDTQYF.

This clonotype was recorded many times. The chain combines TRBV7-9 with TRBJ1-1; no firm D call. Deletions cut 1 base from V and 0 bases from J, with 12 bases between. The CDR3 is made up of 16 amino acids. CDR1 is SEHNR and CDR2 is FQNEAQ in the germline V gene (reference sequence). The CDR3 region has the DNA TGTGCCAGCAGCTTAGTGGTTGGTAGCTTGAACACTGAAGCTTTCTTT. Protein: CASSLVVGSLNTEAFF.

The rearrangement uses TRBV4-1 and TRBJ2-5; 8 bases are a match to TRBD2. Germline V gene sequence: CDR1 MGHRA, CDR2 YSYEKL. This CDR3 is built from 16 residues. With 1 base clipped from V and 4 bases from J, the junction kept 8 bases outside the gene matches. The DNA for the CDR3 is TGCGCCAGCAGCCAAGCGGTTAGCGGGATAGGAGAGACCCAGTACTTC. Protein product: CASSQAVSGIGETQYF.

This clonotype occurred a few times. This rearrangement joins TRBV5-1 to TRBJ1-1, with a weak D call TRBD1 (5 bases). This CDR3 region has 16 residues. Trimming took 0 bases from V and 0 from J, leaving 12 bases between them. Looked up from germline, CDR1 is SGHRS and CDR2 is YFSETQ. DNA of the CDR3: TGCGCCAGCAGCTTGGATCTGGGGGGGATGAACACTGAAGCTTTCTTT. As protein: CASSLDLGGMNTEAFF.

The chain couples TRBV4-3 to TRBJ2-3, with 7 nucleotides matching TRBD2. Germline lookup yields CDR1 LGHNA and CDR2 YSLEER. V shed 7 bases, J shed 2 bases, and the junction held 9 bases outside the gene matches. CDR3 length: 15 residues. CDR3 in DNA: TGCGCCAGCAAACAATCGGGACTACTCACAGATACGCAGTATTTT. This gives the protein CASKQSGLLTDTQYF.

This clonotype was detected ten times or more. The genes are TRBV5-6 and TRBJ2-1; 8 positions match TRBD2. The trim removed 4 bases at V and 7 bases at J, leaving 13 bases unmatched. From germline, CDR1 is SGHDT and CDR2 YYEEEE. There are 16 residues in the CDR3. CDR3 sequence reads: CASSPTRREGLNEQFF. The CDR3 DNA follows: TGTGCCAGCAGCCCCACCCGACGGGAGGGCCTAAATGAGCAGTTCTTC.

This clonotype was counted a few times. The chain couples TRBV18 to TRBJ2-5; possibly TRBD2 for D (6 bases). Trimming pared 3 bases from V and 5 bases from J, leaving 19 bases between. Germline lookup yields CDR1 KGHSH and CDR2 LQKENI. This CDR3 is 16 amino acids long. The CDR3 DNA sequence: TGTGCCAGCTCACCCCGCCGGGGCGGGACTTCGGAGACCCAGTACTTC. It translates to CASSPRRGGTSETQYF. Full variable domain (remainder filled in from reference TRBV18 and TRBJ2-5): NAGVMQNPRHLVRRRGQEARLRCSPMKGHSHVYWYRQLPEEGLKFMVYLQKENIIDESGMPKERFSAEFPKEGPSILRIQQVVRGDSAAYFCASSPRRGGTSETQYFGPGTRLLVL.

The chain uses TRBV6-2 or TRBV6-3 and TRBJ2-2; the match to TRBD1 covers 8 bases. With 10 bases clipped from V and 4 bases from J, the junction kept 2 bases outside the gene matches. Germline V gene sequence: CDR1 MNHEY, CDR2 SVGEGT. The CDR3 length is 12 residues. Written as DNA, the CDR3 is TGTGCCACCGGGACAGGCACCGGGGAGCTGTTTTTT. Its translation is CATGTGTGELFF.

The chain recombines TRBV12-3 or TRBV12-4 with TRBJ1-1; 8 bases match TRBD1. Germline trimming cut 6 bases from V and 0 bases from J; bases unmatched to any gene: 3. The CDR3 is 14 amino acids. Here the CDR3 reads CASRRQGMNTEAFF. The CDR3, as DNA: TGTGCCAGCAGACGACAGGGGATGAACACTGAAGCTTTCTTT.

This clonotype was found a few times. This chain uses TRBV6-9 with TRBJ2-7; 8 bases line up with TRBD1. The J segment lost 4 bases and the V segment lost 6 bases, leaving 5 bases of the junction unmatched. Germline V gene sequence: CDR1 MNHGY, CDR2 SVAAGI. CDR3 length: 13 amino acids. The CDR3 nucleotides are TGTGCCAGCAGCCACGACAGGGGATACGAGCAGTACTTC. The encoded protein is CASSHDRGYEQYF.

The J gene is TRBJ2-1, the V gene TRBV4-3; 9 positions match TRBD2. V dropped 0 bases and J dropped 1; count of bases not matched to a gene: 7. This CDR3 has 18 residues. Germline V gives CDR1 LGHNA, CDR2 YSLEER. CDR3 sequence: CASSQDVRREGSYNEQFF. In DNA form, the CDR3 reads TGCGCCAGCAGCCAAGACGTACGGCGGGAGGGTTCCTACAATGAGCAGTTCTTC.

The rearrangement joins TRBV11-2 to TRBJ2-3; D possibly matches TRBD1 or TRBD2 (7 bases each). Trimming took off 5 bases at V and 2 bases at J, with 14 bases between the two ends. Germline CDR1 and CDR2: SGHAT and FQNNGV. The CDR3 runs to 15 residues. CDR3 in amino acids: CASSPGGEDTDTQYF. In nucleotides, the CDR3 is TGTGCCAGCAGCCCAGGGGGGGAGGACACAGATACGCAGTATTTT.